This is a list of T cell receptor beta chains from one sample in a study of OX40 agonist ivuxolimab in advanced cancers. The assay was immunoSEQ multiplex PCR, and TCRdb's table has in-frame clones only and misses some. The table records about 66,000 clones, around 86% of them present only once. The sequences come from CD4+ or CD8+ T cells sorted from blood, collected in a trial of the OX40 agonist ivuxolimab. The receptors originated from an adult with an advanced solid tumor such as melanoma, head and neck, liver or kidney cancer. The CDR3 runs from the conserved cysteine through the conserved F or W. Fields, in order: V gene, D gene, J gene, clone size, CDR3 DNA, CDR3 protein. D genes are given only for firm matches. Clone size appears in some rows only: once, few, many, or a class for an expanded clone.

>TRBV6-5|-|TRBJ2-5|-
TGTGCCAGCAGTTACAGCCCGGGGCAGGGCGGAGAGACCCAGTACTTC
CASSYSPGQGGETQYF
>TRBV12-2|-|TRBJ2-5|-
-
CASRLVGQGNETQYF
>TRBV5-4|TRBD2|TRBJ2-7|-
TGTGCCAGCAGCTCTTTCTCGGGGACTAGCGGGAGTAGGAAGGAGCAGTACTTC
CASSSFSGTSGSRKEQYF
>TRBV11-2|-|TRBJ1-3|-
TGTGCCAGCACCTCTACAGGGCCAGGAGGTGGAAACACCATATATTTT
CASTSTGPGGGNTIYF
>TRBV27|-|TRBJ2-2|once
TGTGCCAGCAGTTCCCTCCCTGGACTAACGAACACCGGGGAGCTGTTTTTT
CASSSLPGLTNTGELFF
>TRBV19|-|TRBJ2-3|few
TGTGCCAGTAGTATTGCTAGGCCAGATACGCAGTATTTT
CASSIARPDTQYF
>TRBV19|-|TRBJ2-3|-
TGTGCCAGTAGTATTGGAGGGACAGATACGCAGTATTTT
CASSIGGTDTQYF
>TRBV27|TRBD1|TRBJ2-4|-
TGTGCCAGCAAAAGGACAGGGGAGCAAAACATTCAGTACTTC
CASKRTGEQNIQYF
>TRBV28|-|TRBJ2-3|-
TGTGCCAGCGTGGGCAGCCCACTCACAGATACGCAGTATTTT
CASVGSPLTDTQYF
>TRBV11-2|TRBD2|TRBJ2-2|-
TGTGCCAGCAATCTAGCGGGAGTTGGGGAGCTGTTTTTT
CASNLAGVGELFF
>TRBV2|-|TRBJ1-3|-
TGTGCCAGCAGTGCCGGGGGTGGAAACACCATATATTTT
CASSAGGGNTIYF
>TRBV11-2|-|TRBJ2-1|-
TGTGCCAGCAGCTCGGATGTTACTAGTTTCGATGAGCAGTTCTTC
CASSSDVTSFDEQFF
>TRBV21-1|-|TRBJ2-4|-
TGTGCCAGCAGAAAAAGGCGGTTGCAGATGAACATTCAGTACTTC
CASRKRRLQMNIQYF
>TRBV5-8|TRBD1|TRBJ2-7|-
TGTGCCAGCAGACAAGGGACAGGCAAGTACTTC
CASRQGTGKYF
>TRBV6-1|-|TRBJ2-2|-
TGTGCCAGCAGTGTTTCCAGGGGCGCCGGGGAGCTGTTTTTT
CASSVSRGAGELFF
>TRBV7-6|TRBD2|TRBJ2-5|medium-sized
TGTGCCAGCAGCTTATACCCCGGGACTAGAGGTGAGACCCAGTACTTC
CASSLYPGTRGETQYF
>TRBV19|TRBD2|TRBJ2-7|-
TGTGCCAGTAGCCGGACTAGCGGTCCTAGTGAGCAGTACTTC
CASSRTSGPSEQYF
>TRBV7-9|-|TRBJ2-2|-
TGTGCCAGCCCGGAGACAGGCCTCAACACCGGGGAGCTGTTTTTT
CASPETGLNTGELFF
>TRBV30|-|TRBJ1-2|-
TGTGCCTGGAGTAGTCTTCCCTCCTATGGCTACACCTTC
CAWSSLPSYGYTF
>TRBV2|-|TRBJ2-6|few
TGTGCCAGCAGCCTCCAAGACAGACCTGGGGCCAACGTCCTGACTTTC
CASSLQDRPGANVLTF
>TRBV14|-|TRBJ2-5|-
TGTGCCAGCAGCCGCCCCCTGGTGGGCATCAGGGAGACCCAGTACTTC
CASSRPLVGIRETQYF
>TRBV4-1|TRBD1|TRBJ2-5|few
TGCGCCAGCAGCCTCATAGGGACAGGGGGAGGAGAGACCCAGTACTTC
CASSLIGTGGGETQYF